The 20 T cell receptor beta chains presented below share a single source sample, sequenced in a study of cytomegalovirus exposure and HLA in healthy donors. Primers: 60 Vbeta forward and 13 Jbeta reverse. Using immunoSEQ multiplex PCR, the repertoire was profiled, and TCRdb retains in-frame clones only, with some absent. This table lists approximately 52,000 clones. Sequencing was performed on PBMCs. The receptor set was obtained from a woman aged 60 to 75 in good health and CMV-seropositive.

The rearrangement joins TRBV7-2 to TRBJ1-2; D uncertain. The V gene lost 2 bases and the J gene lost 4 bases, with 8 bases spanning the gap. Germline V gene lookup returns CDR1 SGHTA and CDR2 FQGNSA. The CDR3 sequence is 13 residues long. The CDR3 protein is CASSLNIAYGYTF. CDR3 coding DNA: TGTGCCAGCAGCTTAAACATCGCCTATGGCTACACCTTC.

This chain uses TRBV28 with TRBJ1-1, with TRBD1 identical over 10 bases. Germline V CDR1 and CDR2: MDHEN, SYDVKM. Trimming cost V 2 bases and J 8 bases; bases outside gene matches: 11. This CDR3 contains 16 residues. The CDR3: CASSLIPGTGESEAFF. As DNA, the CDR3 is TGTGCCAGCAGTTTAATACCCGGGACAGGGGAGTCCGAAGCTTTCTTT.

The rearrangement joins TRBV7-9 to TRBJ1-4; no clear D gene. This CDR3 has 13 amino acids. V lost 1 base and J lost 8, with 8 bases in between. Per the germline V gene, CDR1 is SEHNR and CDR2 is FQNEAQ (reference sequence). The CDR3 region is CASSLGQSEKLFF. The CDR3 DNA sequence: TGTGCCAGCAGCTTAGGGCAGTCGGAAAAACTGTTTTTT.

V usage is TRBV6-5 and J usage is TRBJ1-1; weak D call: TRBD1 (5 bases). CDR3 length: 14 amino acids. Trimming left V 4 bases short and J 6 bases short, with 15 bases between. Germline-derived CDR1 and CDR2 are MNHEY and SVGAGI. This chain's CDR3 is CASSWTKGVAEAFF. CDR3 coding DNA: TGTGCCAGCAGTTGGACCAAAGGGGTTGCTGAAGCTTTCTTT.

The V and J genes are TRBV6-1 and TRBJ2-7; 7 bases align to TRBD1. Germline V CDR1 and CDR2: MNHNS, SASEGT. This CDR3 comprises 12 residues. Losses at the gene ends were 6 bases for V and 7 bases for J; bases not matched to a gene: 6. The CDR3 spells CASSWRQGEQYF. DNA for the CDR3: TGTGCCAGCAGCTGGAGACAGGGAGAGCAGTACTTC.

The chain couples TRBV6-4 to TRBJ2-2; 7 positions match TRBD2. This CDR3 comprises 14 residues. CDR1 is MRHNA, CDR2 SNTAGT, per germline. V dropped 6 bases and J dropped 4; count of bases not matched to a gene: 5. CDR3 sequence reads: CASSHRGSTGELFF. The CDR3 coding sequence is TGTGCCAGCAGCCACCGCGGGAGCACCGGGGAGCTGTTTTTT.

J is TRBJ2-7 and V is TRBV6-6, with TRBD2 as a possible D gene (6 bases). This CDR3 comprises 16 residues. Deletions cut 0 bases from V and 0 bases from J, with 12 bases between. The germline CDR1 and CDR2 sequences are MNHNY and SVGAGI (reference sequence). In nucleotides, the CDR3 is TGTGCCAGCAGTTACTCTTGGGACGGGAGCTCCTACGAGCAGTACTTC. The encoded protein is CASSYSWDGSSYEQYF.

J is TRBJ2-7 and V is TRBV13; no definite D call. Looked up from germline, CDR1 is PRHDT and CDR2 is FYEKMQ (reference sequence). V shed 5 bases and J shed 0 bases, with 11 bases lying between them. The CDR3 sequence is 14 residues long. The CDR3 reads CASSPRVSSYEQYF. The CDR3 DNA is TGTGCCAGCAGCCCCCGGGTGAGCTCCTACGAGCAGTACTTC.

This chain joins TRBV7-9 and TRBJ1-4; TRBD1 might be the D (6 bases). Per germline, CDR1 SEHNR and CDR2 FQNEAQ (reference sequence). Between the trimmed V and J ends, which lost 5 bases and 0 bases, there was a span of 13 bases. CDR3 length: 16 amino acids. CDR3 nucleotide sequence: TGTGCCAGCAGCACAGGGACGGTTGCAACTAATGAAAAACTGTTTTTT. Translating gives CASSTGTVATNEKLFF.

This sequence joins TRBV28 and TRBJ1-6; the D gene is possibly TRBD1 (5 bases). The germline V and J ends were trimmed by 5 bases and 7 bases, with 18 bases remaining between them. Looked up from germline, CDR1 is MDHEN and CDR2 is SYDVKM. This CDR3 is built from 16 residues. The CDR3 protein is CASSPHGAPRNSPLHF. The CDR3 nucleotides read TGTGCCAGCAGTCCTCATGGGGCCCCCCGAAATTCACCCCTCCACTTT.

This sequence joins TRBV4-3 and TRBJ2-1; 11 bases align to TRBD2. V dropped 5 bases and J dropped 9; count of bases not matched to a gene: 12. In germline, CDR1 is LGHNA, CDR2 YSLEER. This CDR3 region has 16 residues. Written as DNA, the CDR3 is TGCGCCAGCAGCTCACTTAGCGGGGGGGCGGATGCTGAGCAGTTCTTC. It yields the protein CASSSLSGGADAEQFF.

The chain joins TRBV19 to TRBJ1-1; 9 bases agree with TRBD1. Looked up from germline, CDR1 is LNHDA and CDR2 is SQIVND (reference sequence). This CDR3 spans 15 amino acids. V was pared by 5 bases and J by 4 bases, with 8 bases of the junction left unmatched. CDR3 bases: TGTGCCAGTAGTGAACAGGGGGCGCTGAGCACTGAAGCTTTCTTT. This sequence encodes CASSEQGALSTEAFF.

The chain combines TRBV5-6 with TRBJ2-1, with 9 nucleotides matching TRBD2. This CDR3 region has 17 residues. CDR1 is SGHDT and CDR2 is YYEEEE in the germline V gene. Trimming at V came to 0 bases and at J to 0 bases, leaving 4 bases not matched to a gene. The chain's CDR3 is CASSLDLAGSSYNEQFF. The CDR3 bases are TGTGCCAGCAGCTTGGATCTAGCGGGGAGCTCCTACAATGAGCAGTTCTTC. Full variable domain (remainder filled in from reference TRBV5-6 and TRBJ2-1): DAGVTQSPTHLIKTRGQQVTLRCSPKSGHDTVSWYQQALGQGPQFIFQYYEEEERQRGNFPDRFSGHQFPNYSSELNVNALLLGDSALYLCASSLDLAGSSYNEQFFGPGTRLTVL.

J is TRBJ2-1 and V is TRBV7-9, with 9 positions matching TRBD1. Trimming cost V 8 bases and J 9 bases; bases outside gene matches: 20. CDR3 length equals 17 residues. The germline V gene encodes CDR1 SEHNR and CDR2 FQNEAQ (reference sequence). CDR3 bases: TGTGCCAGCGCTTCGGGGGACAGGGTGAGAAGGGATAGTGAGCAGTTCTTC. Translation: CASASGDRVRRDSEQFF.

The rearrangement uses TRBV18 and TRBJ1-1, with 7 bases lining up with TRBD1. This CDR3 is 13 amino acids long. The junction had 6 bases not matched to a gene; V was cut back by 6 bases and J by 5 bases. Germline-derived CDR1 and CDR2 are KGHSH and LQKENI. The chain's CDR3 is CASSRGTGTEAFF. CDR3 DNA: TGTGCCAGCTCCAGGGGGACTGGGACTGAAGCTTTCTTT.

CDR3 nucleotides: TGTGCCAGCAGCGTAGGGACTAGCCAGCAAGAGACCCAGTACTTC. It encodes CASSVGTSQQETQYF. J is TRBJ2-5 and V is TRBV9; 8 bases map to TRBD2. The CDR3 contains 15 residues. V was pared by 0 bases and J by 2 bases, with 3 bases of the junction left unmatched. CDR1 is SGDLS and CDR2 is YYNGEE in the germline V gene. The whole variable domain, remainder taken from reference TRBV9 and TRBJ2-5, is DSGVTQTPKHLITATGQRVTLRCSPRSGDLSVYWYQQSLDQGLQFLIQYYNGEERAKGNILERFSAQQFPDLHSELNLSSLELGDSALYFCASSVGTSQQETQYFGPGTRLLVL.

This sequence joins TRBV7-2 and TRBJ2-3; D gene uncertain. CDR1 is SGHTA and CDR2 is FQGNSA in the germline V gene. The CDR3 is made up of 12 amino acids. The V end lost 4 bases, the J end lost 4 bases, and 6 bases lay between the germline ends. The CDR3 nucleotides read TGTGCCAGCAGCTACTCCTCAGATACGCAGTATTTT. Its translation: CASSYSSDTQYF.

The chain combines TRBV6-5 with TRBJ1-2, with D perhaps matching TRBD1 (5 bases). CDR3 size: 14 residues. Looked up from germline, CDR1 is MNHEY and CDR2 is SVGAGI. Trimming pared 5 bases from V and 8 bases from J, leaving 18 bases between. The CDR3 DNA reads TGTGCCAGCAGTCCGATCCGGAGGGGCGACGGCTACACCTTC. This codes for CASSPIRRGDGYTF.

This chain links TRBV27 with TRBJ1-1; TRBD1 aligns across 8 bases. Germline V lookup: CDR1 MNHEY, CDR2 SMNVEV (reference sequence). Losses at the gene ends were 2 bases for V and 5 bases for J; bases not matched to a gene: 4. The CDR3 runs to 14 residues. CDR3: CASSLETGGTEAFF. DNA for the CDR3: TGTGCCAGCAGTTTAGAAACAGGGGGGACTGAAGCTTTCTTT.

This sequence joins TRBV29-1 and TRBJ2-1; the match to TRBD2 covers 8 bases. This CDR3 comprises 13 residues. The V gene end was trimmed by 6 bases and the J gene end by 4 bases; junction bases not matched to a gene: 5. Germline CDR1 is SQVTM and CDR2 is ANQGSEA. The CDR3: CSVGREAYNEQFF. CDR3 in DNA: TGCAGCGTCGGGAGGGAGGCGTACAATGAGCAGTTCTTC.